These 30 T cell receptor beta chains originate from one sample sequenced in a study of a mutant IDH1 vaccine in newly diagnosed glioma (dated by TCRdb to the early 2020s). Library creation used the immunoSEQ multiplex PCR assay. Held by TCRdb, this immuneACCESS table contains in-frame sequences only and omits some clones. Under half of the omission traces to an unresolved V gene where checked; the cause of the rest is unknown. The sample records around 94,000 clones, just under 90% of which are singletons. Roughly 0.81% of the sample is taken by the ten largest. No antigen has been assigned to these receptors. This specimen's time point label, per the study, means: week 47, end of study. Each vaccine dose was 300 ug of a 20-mer mutant IDH1 peptide in Montanide, given subcutaneously with topical imiquimod. The sequencing used PBMCs, collected from a glioma patient whose treatment included an IDH1 peptide vaccine. These TCRs come from a woman aged 45-59 years with glioma.

Here the CDR3 reads CASSVASRSPGELFF. DNA for the CDR3: TGTGCCAGCAGCGTAGCTTCGAGGAGCCCCGGGGAGCTGTTTTTT. This sequence joins TRBV9 and TRBJ2-2, with D unclear. The CDR3 runs 15 residues. V lost 0 bases, J lost 6 bases, and 12 bases lay in between. The germline gives CDR1 SGDLS, CDR2 YYNGEE. Filled out from reference TRBV9 and TRBJ2-2, the complete variable domain reads DSGVTQTPKHLITATGQRVTLRCSPRSGDLSVYWYQQSLDQGLQFLIQYYNGEERAKGNILERFSAQQFPDLHSELNLSSLELGDSALYFCASSVASRSPGELFFGEGSRLTVL.

The J gene is TRBJ2-6, the V gene TRBV7-9; D is unclear. Trimming stripped 4 bases from V and 9 bases from J, with 13 bases between. The CDR3 runs 14 residues. Germline V gene data show CDR1 as SEHNR and CDR2 as FQNEAQ (reference sequence). CDR3 bases: TGTGCCAGCAGCTCTGACATCGGAGTCAACGTCCTGACTTTC. Residues: CASSSDIGVNVLTF.

The V call is TRBV29-1, the J call TRBJ2-5; D gene unclear. V was trimmed by 0 bases and J by 3 bases, leaving 5 bases between them. This CDR3 comprises 12 residues. CDR1 is SQVTM and CDR2 is ANQGSEA in the germline V gene. CDR3 protein: CSVEDREETQYF. In DNA, the CDR3 is TGCAGCGTTGAAGATAGGGAAGAGACCCAGTACTTC.

CDR3 DNA sequence: TGCAGCGTAGGGACTAGCCGGGGCCCCTACAATGAGCAGTTCTTC. Its translation is CSVGTSRGPYNEQFF. The rearrangement joins TRBV29-1 to TRBJ2-1; 9 bases are a match to TRBD2. The V and J ends lost 6 bases and 2 bases, in that order; junction bases with no gene match: 8. The CDR3 contains 15 residues. In germline, CDR1 is SQVTM, CDR2 ANQGSEA.

The rearrangement links TRBV27 to TRBJ2-7, with D perhaps matching TRBD1 (5 bases). Germline V CDR1 and CDR2: MNHEY, SMNVEV (reference sequence). This CDR3 is 11 amino acids long. V shed 6 bases and J shed 6 bases, with 9 bases lying between them. This CDR3 reads CASSSRGEQYF. CDR3 nucleotides: TGTGCCAGCAGCTCAAGGGGCGAGCAGTACTTC.

The chain carries TRBV9 and TRBJ2-4; 8 nucleotides agree with TRBD1. Germline loops: CDR1 SGDLS, CDR2 YYNGEE. Germline trimming cut 3 bases from V and 6 bases from J; bases unmatched to any gene: 5. The CDR3 loop spans 14 amino acids. The CDR3 DNA reads as TGTGCCAGCAGCGCCCGGACAGGGTCAAACATTCAGTACTTC. Translated, it gives CASSARTGSNIQYF.

The chain carries TRBV5-1 and TRBJ2-2; D is unresolved. CDR1 and CDR2 from the germline V gene are SGHRS and YFSETQ. The CDR3 length is 12 residues. V shed 4 bases and J shed 8 bases, with 9 bases lying between them. The CDR3 bases are TGCGCCAGCAGCGAGACTTGGGGGGAGCTGTTTTTT. Amino acid sequence: CASSETWGELFF.

The chain is built from TRBV28 and TRBJ2-7; 9 nucleotides align to TRBD2. The CDR3 runs to 13 residues. The ends lost 4 bases at V and 3 bases at J; junction bases unmatched: 1. CDR1 and CDR2 (germline): MDHEN, SYDVKM. The CDR3 nucleotides read TGTGCCAGCAGTTATAGCGGGAGCTACGAGCAGTACTTC. Residues: CASSYSGSYEQYF.

The rearrangement joins TRBV5-4 to TRBJ2-7; TRBD1 matches 9 bases. This CDR3 has 13 residues. V gave up 7 bases and J gave up 4 bases; unmatched junction bases: 6. CDR1 is SGHNT, CDR2 YYREEE, per germline (reference sequence). The CDR3 sequence: CASRQGVAYEQYF. The CDR3 DNA is TGTGCCAGCCGACAGGGGGTTGCTTACGAGCAGTACTTC. The whole variable domain, filled in from reference TRBV5-4 and TRBJ2-7, reads ETGVTQSPTHLIKTRGQQVTLRCSSQSGHNTVSWYQQALGQGPQFIFQYYREEENGRGNFPPRFSGLQFPNYSSELNVNALELDDSALYLCASRQGVAYEQYFGPGTRLTVT.

This clone was seen once. The chain employs TRBV6-5 and TRBJ2-7, with TRBD2 matching over 7 bases. Germline V gene sequence: CDR1 MNHEY, CDR2 SVGAGI. The CDR3 is made up of 16 amino acids. J lost 2 bases, V lost 0 bases, and 7 bases had no gene match. For the CDR3, the DNA is TGTGCCAGCAGTTACTCCCTTGCGGGAGATACCTACGAGCAGTACTTC. It yields the protein CASSYSLAGDTYEQYF.

The chain combines TRBV5-3 with TRBJ1-1; no firm D call. TRBV5-3 carries the ORF label, with uncertain function. This CDR3 has 9 amino acids. V was trimmed by 0 bases and J by 9 bases, leaving 0 bases between them. CDR3 protein: CARSLEAFF. The CDR3 DNA follows: TGTGCCAGAAGCTTGGAAGCTTTCTTT.

This chain joins TRBV7-9 and TRBJ1-6; D unresolved. The germline CDR1 and CDR2 sequences are SEHNR and FQNEAQ (reference sequence). There are 15 residues in the CDR3. With 2 bases removed from V and 7 bases from J, the gap between germline ends came to 12 bases. In DNA, the CDR3 is TGTGCCAGCAGCTTACAATCGGACGGAAATTCACCCCTCCACTTT. It yields the protein CASSLQSDGNSPLHF.

J is TRBJ2-1 and V is TRBV6-5, with D perhaps TRBD1 (5 bases). The germline gives CDR1 MNHEY, CDR2 SVGAGI. Trimming removed 8 bases from V and 8 bases from J, with 16 bases in between. This CDR3 is 13 amino acids long. CDR3 sequence: CASRSRGKDEQFF. The CDR3 DNA reads as TGTGCCAGCCGGAGTAGGGGTAAGGATGAGCAGTTCTTC.

CDR3 residues: CASRPSLTSGNTIYF. The CDR3 DNA follows: TGCGCCAGCAGGCCGTCTCTGACCTCTGGAAACACCATATATTTT. The chain couples TRBV5-1 to TRBJ1-3, with D unclear. The V gene lost 5 bases and the J gene lost 0 bases, with 12 bases spanning the gap. Germline CDR1 and CDR2: SGHRS and YFSETQ. The CDR3 runs to 15 residues. The full variable domain, its missing parts supplied by reference TRBV5-1 and TRBJ1-3, is KAGVTQTPRYLIKTRGQQVTLSCSPISGHRSVSWYQQTPGQGLQFLFEYFSETQRNKGNFPGRFSGRQFSNSRSEMNVSTLELGDSALYLCASRPSLTSGNTIYFGEGSWLTVV.

This clone was observed once. The DNA of the CDR3 is TGTGCCAGCAGGAGCAGGGAGGGCAGGACTGAAGCTTTCTTT. Amino acids: CASRSREGRTEAFF. The J gene is TRBJ1-1, the V gene TRBV6-1, with D perhaps matching TRBD1 (5 bases). Germline V lookup: CDR1 MNHNS, CDR2 SASEGT. V shed 6 bases and J shed 5 bases, with 16 bases lying between them. The CDR3 loop spans 14 amino acids.

This clone was counted once. This chain joins TRBV9 and TRBJ2-7, with a possible D match to TRBD2 (6 bases). Trimming took 1 base from V and 4 from J, leaving 12 bases between them. Germline assignment: CDR1 SGDLS and CDR2 YYNGEE. The CDR3 runs 14 residues. The CDR3 loop reads CASSVSGEVYEQYF. In nucleotides, the CDR3 is TGTGCCAGCAGCGTATCGGGAGAGGTGTACGAGCAGTACTTC.

The chain recombines TRBV6-5 with TRBJ2-7; 10 bases line up with TRBD1. This CDR3 contains 15 residues. CDR1 is MNHEY and CDR2 is SVGAGI in the germline V gene. Losses at the gene ends were 6 bases for V and 6 bases for J; bases not matched to a gene: 11. As DNA, the CDR3 is TGTGCCAGCAGACCCGAGGGGGGACAGGGGTTCGAGCAGTACTTC. Translated, it gives CASRPEGGQGFEQYF.

V and J are TRBV5-6 and TRBJ1-1, with D possibly TRBD1 on 5 matching bases. Trimming cost V 5 bases and J 5 bases, with 19 bases left between them. CDR1 is SGHDT and CDR2 is YYEEEE in the germline V gene. The CDR3 is made up of 15 amino acids. CDR3 protein: CASSSRASRGTEAFF. The CDR3 nucleotides read TGTGCCAGCAGTTCTCGAGCGTCACGGGGGACTGAAGCTTTCTTT.

The V and J genes are TRBV28 and TRBJ1-4; unclear D gene. Germline V gene sequence: CDR1 MDHEN, CDR2 SYDVKM. Between the trimmed V and J ends, which lost 5 bases and 0 bases, there was a span of 13 bases. This CDR3 is built from 16 residues. CDR3 residues: CASSPSDRTTNEKLFF. DNA for the CDR3: TGTGCCAGCAGTCCTTCGGACCGCACAACTAATGAAAAACTGTTTTTT.

V usage is TRBV9 and J usage is TRBJ2-3, with a possible D match to TRBD2 (6 bases). The CDR3 has 13 residues. The germline CDR1 and CDR2 sequences are SGDLS and YYNGEE. Trimming shortened V by 4 bases and J by 9 bases, and 15 bases separated the two germline ends. CDR3: CASSTAGTPTQYF. Written as DNA, the CDR3 is TGTGCCAGCAGCACCGCCGGGACTCCAACGCAGTATTTT.

The J gene is TRBJ2-5, the V gene TRBV18; D remains unclear. The CDR3 contains 12 residues. Trimming removed 2 bases at V and 5 bases at J, with 6 bases between. Germline V CDR1 and CDR2: KGHSH, LQKENI. The CDR3 spells CASSPIAETQYF. The CDR3 DNA sequence: TGTGCCAGCTCACCAATTGCGGAGACCCAGTACTTC.

This rearrangement joins TRBV7-9 to TRBJ1-2; 9 nucleotides align to TRBD1. This CDR3 has 13 amino acids. The V and J ends lost 8 bases and 8 bases, in that order; junction bases with no gene match: 9. Germline-derived CDR1 and CDR2 are SEHNR and FQNEAQ (reference sequence). For the CDR3, the DNA is TGTGCCAGCCTCAATACAGGGGGCGAAGGCTACACCTTC. Protein product: CASLNTGGEGYTF.

The chain links TRBV6-1 to TRBJ1-4; D is uncertain. Trimming cost V 11 bases and J 4 bases, with 14 bases left between them. Germline V gene sequence: CDR1 MNHNS, CDR2 SASEGT. The CDR3 is 13 residues long. The CDR3 nucleotides are TGTGCCGGGTCCCAGGTCGGTAATGAAAAACTGTTTTTT. Protein product: CAGSQVGNEKLFF.

The rearrangement uses TRBV18 and TRBJ2-1; TRBD1 is a possible D gene (5 bases). This CDR3 is 16 amino acids long. The V gene's germline CDR1 is KGHSH and CDR2 LQKENI. Deletions cut 0 bases from V and 4 bases from J, with 13 bases between. The CDR3 reads CASSPPQGLGYNEQFF. CDR3 nucleotides: TGTGCCAGCTCACCACCGCAGGGTTTAGGGTACAATGAGCAGTTCTTC. The entire variable domain, with the rest obtained from reference TRBV18 and TRBJ2-1, is as follows: NAGVMQNPRHLVRRRGQEARLRCSPMKGHSHVYWYRQLPEEGLKFMVYLQKENIIDESGMPKERFSAEFPKEGPSILRIQQVVRGDSAAYFCASSPPQGLGYNEQFFGPGTRLTVL.

There are many counts of this clone. The gene calls are TRBV7-6 and TRBJ1-5; D is unclear. The CDR3 has 15 amino acids. The V gene's germline CDR1 is SGHVS and CDR2 FNYEAQ. V lost 0 bases and J lost 7, with 13 bases in between. CDR3 amino acids: CASSLASFPGQPQHF. DNA for the CDR3: TGTGCCAGCAGCTTAGCGTCGTTCCCTGGGCAGCCCCAGCATTTT.

The V and J genes are TRBV5-1 and TRBJ2-5; possibly TRBD1 or TRBD2 for D (5 bases each). The CDR3 sequence is 15 residues long. CDR1 and CDR2 from the germline V gene are SGHRS and YFSETQ. Between the trimmed V and J ends, which lost 4 bases and 4 bases, there was a span of 17 bases. The DNA for the CDR3 is TGCGCCAGCAGCATCGGGACGCCTGGGATAGAGACCCAGTACTTC. Its translation is CASSIGTPGIETQYF.

CDR3: CASSRDGNQPQHF. The CDR3 coding sequence is TGTGCCAGCAGCCGGGACGGCAATCAGCCCCAGCATTTT. This sequence joins TRBV11-2 and TRBJ1-5, with D maybe TRBD1 (5 bases). V dropped 5 bases and J dropped 2 bases, with 7 bases sitting between them. This CDR3 spans 13 amino acids. Germline CDR1 is SGHAT and CDR2 is FQNNGV.

The chain has TRBV6-5 and TRBJ2-7, with TRBD2 matching 12 bases. The germline V gene has CDR1 MNHEY and CDR2 SVGAGI. V lost 8 bases, J lost 3 bases, and 2 bases stayed unmatched. The CDR3 is made up of 13 amino acids. The CDR3 DNA follows: TGTGCCAGCGGACTAGCGGGGAACTACGAGCAGTACTTC. It translates to CASGLAGNYEQYF.

This clone has just one count. The V call is TRBV5-4, the J call TRBJ2-3; no clear D gene. Deletions cut 0 bases from V and 0 bases from J, with 2 bases between. Germline CDR1 reads SGHNT; CDR2 reads YYREEE (reference sequence). The CDR3 runs 13 residues. Written as DNA, the CDR3 is TGTGCCAGCAGCTTGGATAGCACAGATACGCAGTATTTT. Translation: CASSLDSTDTQYF.

The chain carries TRBV30 and TRBJ2-3; TRBD2 agrees at 7 bases. V shed 3 bases and J 7 bases; nucleotides not matched to a gene: 4. Per germline, CDR1 GTSNPN and CDR2 SVGIG (reference sequence). The CDR3 loop spans 12 amino acids. The CDR3 sequence is CAWRGAGNTQYF. The CDR3, as DNA: TGTGCCTGGAGGGGAGCGGGGAATACGCAGTATTTT.